The 26 T cell receptor beta chains reported below all come from one sample, sequenced in a study of blood T cell repertoires in COVID-19 (dated by TCRdb to the early 2020s). Library method: the immunoSEQ multiplex PCR assay. This immuneACCESS table, as held by TCRdb, lists in-frame sequences with V and J called but not all clones. Of the missing ones, under half trace to an unresolved V gene in checked studies; the others have no known cause. This sample lists approximately 290,000 clones; 90% were detected once. Jointly, the top ten make up around 4.3% of the sample. The sample consisted of PBMCs or T cells enriched from blood (not recorded which). Receptor source: a young woman with acute COVID-19.

The chain combines TRBV19 with TRBJ1-3, with D possibly matching TRBD1 (5 bases). Germline V gives CDR1 LNHDA, CDR2 SQIVND (reference sequence). Trimming took 2 bases from V and 0 from J, leaving 8 bases between them. CDR3 length: 15 residues. Here the CDR3 reads CASSILGGSGNTIYF. CDR3 DNA sequence: TGTGCCAGTAGTATATTGGGGGGCTCTGGAAACACCATATATTTT.

The chain recombines TRBV15 with TRBJ2-3, with a weak D call TRBD1 (5 bases). V was shortened by 5 bases and J by 0 bases, with 9 bases between the two germline ends. The CDR3 has 14 amino acids. From germline, CDR1 is LNHNV and CDR2 YYDKDF (reference sequence). CDR3 residues: CATSPRASTDTQYF. Written as DNA, the CDR3 is TGTGCCACCAGCCCCAGGGCCAGCACAGATACGCAGTATTTT.

The chain recombines TRBV28 with TRBJ2-3; 7 bases match TRBD2. The V gene's germline CDR1 is MDHEN and CDR2 SYDVKM. CDR3 length: 16 amino acids. V was pared by 5 bases and J by 2 bases, with 10 bases of the junction left unmatched. CDR3 in DNA: TGTGCCAGCAGTCCACACCGGCGGGGGATCACAGATACGCAGTATTTT. Protein: CASSPHRRGITDTQYF.

The chain is built from TRBV12-3 or TRBV12-4 and TRBJ1-1; TRBD1 aligns across 8 bases. The CDR3 is 12 residues long. V dropped 7 bases and J dropped 5; count of bases not matched to a gene: 3. CDR3 protein: CASMRQGTEAFF. The CDR3 DNA sequence: TGTGCCAGCATGAGACAGGGGACTGAAGCTTTCTTT.

The J gene is TRBJ1-2, the V gene TRBV28; 10 nucleotides align to TRBD1. The germline V gene has CDR1 MDHEN and CDR2 SYDVKM. Trimming took 5 bases from V and 2 from J; bases not matched to a gene: 11. The CDR3 has 17 amino acids. The CDR3 region has the DNA TGTGCCAGCAGTCTTCTGACAGGGGGCAGGGCGAACTATGGCTACACCTTC. This translates into CASSLLTGGRANYGYTF.

CDR3 loop: CAAQNDYNSPLHF. For the CDR3, the DNA is TGTGCCGCTCAGAATGATTATAATTCACCCCTCCACTTT. The J gene is TRBJ1-6, the V gene TRBV2, with D uncertain. Germline loops: CDR1 SNHLY, CDR2 FYNNEI. V gave up 11 bases and J gave up 4 bases, with 12 bases separating them. This CDR3 region has 13 residues.

This chain links TRBV4-2 with TRBJ1-1; D remains unclear. The V end lost 0 bases, the J end lost 2 bases, and 10 bases lay between the germline ends. Germline V gene data show CDR1 as LGHNA and CDR2 as YNFKEQ. The CDR3 is made up of 15 amino acids. The CDR3 DNA follows: TGTGCCAGCAGCCAAGATAATACAAGAAACACTGAAGCTTTCTTT. Its protein product is CASSQDNTRNTEAFF.

As to this clone: Other DNA sequences in this specimen translate into the identical CDR3. V and J are TRBV5-1 and TRBJ2-3, with D possibly being TRBD2 (6 bases). The V gene's germline CDR1 is SGHRS and CDR2 YFSETQ. With 4 bases removed from V and 2 bases from J, the gap between germline ends came to 17 bases. CDR3 size: 16 residues. The CDR3 bases are TGCGCCAGCAGCCCAGGGACGAGCGGGTCCACAGATACGCAGTATTTT. It yields the protein CASSPGTSGSTDTQYF. The whole variable domain, filled in from reference TRBV5-1 and TRBJ2-3, reads KAGVTQTPRYLIKTRGQQVTLSCSPISGHRSVSWYQQTPGQGLQFLFEYFSETQRNKGNFPGRFSGRQFSNSRSEMNVSTLELGDSALYLCASSPGTSGSTDTQYFGPGTRLTVL.

The gene calls are TRBV28 and TRBJ1-5; D unresolved. There are 14 residues in the CDR3. Germline CDR1 and CDR2: MDHEN and SYDVKM. Trimming left V 6 bases short and J 4 bases short, with 13 bases between. The CDR3 sequence is CASRTEIWNQPQHF. The DNA of the CDR3 is TGTGCCAGCAGAACAGAGATCTGGAATCAGCCCCAGCATTTT.

The genes are TRBV3-1 (or the pseudogene TRBV3-2) and TRBJ1-1, with D perhaps TRBD1 (6 bases). V was cut by 3 bases and J by 3 bases, with 14 bases left in between. This CDR3 is 15 amino acids long. From germline, CDR1 is LGHDT and CDR2 YNNKEL (reference sequence). The DNA for the CDR3 is TGTGCCAGCAGCCACCCAGGGGAGAGTGACACTGAAGCTTTCTTT. Translating gives CASSHPGESDTEAFF.

The chain links TRBV7-9 to TRBJ2-5; TRBD1 matches at 9 bases. The trim removed 5 bases at V and 5 bases at J, leaving 9 bases unmatched. Germline V gene lookup returns CDR1 SEHNR and CDR2 FQNEAQ (reference sequence). The CDR3 spans 15 residues. As DNA, the CDR3 is TGTGCCAGCAGCCCCACGACAGGGGGTTCGGAGACCCAGTACTTC. Translating it yields CASSPTTGGSETQYF.

This clone occurred once. The CDR3 loop reads CASSFDLGRPLHF. CDR3 nucleotide sequence: TGCGCCAGCAGCTTTGACCTCGGGAGACCCCTCCACTTT. The chain carries TRBV5-1 and TRBJ1-6; D call uncertain. The CDR3 runs 13 residues. Trimming took off 2 bases at V and 12 bases at J, with 12 bases between the two ends. Germline CDR1 is SGHRS and CDR2 is YFSETQ. The full variable domain, in which reference TRBV5-1 and TRBJ1-6 provide the parts outside the CDR3, is KAGVTQTPRYLIKTRGQQVTLSCSPISGHRSVSWYQQTPGQGLQFLFEYFSETQRNKGNFPGRFSGRQFSNSRSEMNVSTLELGDSALYLCASSFDLGRPLHFGNGTRLTVT.

This chain joins TRBV30 and TRBJ2-1; 11 positions match TRBD2. V dropped 5 bases and J dropped 2; count of bases not matched to a gene: 17. This CDR3 is 19 amino acids long. CDR1 and CDR2 (germline): GTSNPN, SVGIG (reference sequence). The DNA of the CDR3 is TGTGCCTGGCAGGGACTAGCGGACCCTCCCGGGGCCACCTACAATGAGCAGTTCTTC. Its protein product is CAWQGLADPPGATYNEQFF. Supplemented by reference TRBV30 and TRBJ2-1, the full variable domain reads SQTIHQWPATLVQPVGSPLSLECTVEGTSNPNLYWYRQAAGRGLQLLFYSVGIGQISSEVPQNLSASRPQDRQFILSSKKLLLSDSGFYLCAWQGLADPPGATYNEQFFGPGTRLTVL.

This chain connects TRBV3-1 (or the pseudogene TRBV3-2) to TRBJ1-2, with a tentative D call TRBD1 (5 bases). The V gene's germline CDR1 is LGHDT and CDR2 YNNKEL (reference sequence). V gave up 5 bases and J gave up 4 bases, with 17 bases separating them. CDR3 length: 15 amino acids. The CDR3 DNA reads TGTGCCAGCAGCTCCCACGGGGGACCTTCCTATGGCTACACCTTC. It codes for CASSSHGGPSYGYTF.

The chain couples TRBV11-2 to TRBJ2-1, with TRBD1 identical over 7 bases. The germline CDR1 and CDR2 sequences are SGHAT and FQNNGV. The CDR3 covers 15 residues. V trimming: 5 bases; J trimming: 2 bases; junction bases outside the gene matches: 6. CDR3: CASSPRDRAYNEQFF. CDR3 nucleotide sequence: TGTGCCAGCAGCCCACGGGACAGAGCCTACAATGAGCAGTTCTTC.

The chain combines TRBV6-4 with TRBJ2-7, with D tentatively TRBD2 (6 bases). Trimming took 1 base from V and 7 from J, leaving 11 bases between them. CDR1 MRHNA and CDR2 SNTAGT come from the germline V gene. The CDR3 is made up of 13 amino acids. CDR3 DNA: TGTGCCAGCAGTGACTGGGGTAGCGGTGAGCAGTACTTC. Translated: CASSDWGSGEQYF.

Worth noting for this clone: The sample has other DNA sequences that encode this CDR3 too. V gene TRBV28 combines with J gene TRBJ1-5, with D hard to call. The CDR3 length is 13 residues. Germline CDR1 reads MDHEN; CDR2 reads SYDVKM. Trimming left V 1 base short and J 4 bases short, with 5 bases between. The CDR3 coding sequence is TGTGCCAGCAGTTTATCCCTTAATCAGCCCCAGCATTTT. As protein: CASSLSLNQPQHF. Filled out from reference TRBV28 and TRBJ1-5, the complete variable domain reads DVKVTQSSRYLVKRTGEKVFLECVQDMDHENMFWYRQDPGLGLRLIYFSYDVKMKEKGDIPEGYSVSREKKERFSLILESASTNQTSMYLCASSLSLNQPQHFGDGTRLSIL.

The chain uses TRBV15 and TRBJ1-1, with TRBD1 matching over 8 bases. Germline V lookup: CDR1 LNHNV, CDR2 YYDKDF (reference sequence). With V trimmed by 1 base and J by 6 bases, 13 bases remained unmatched. The CDR3 contains 17 residues. CDR3 region: CATSRGLFRGQGAEAFF. CDR3 in DNA: TGTGCCACCAGCAGAGGCTTGTTCAGGGGGCAGGGCGCTGAAGCTTTCTTT. The full variable domain, rest sourced from reference TRBV15 and TRBJ1-1, is DAMVIQNPRYQVTQFGKPVTLSCSQTLNHNVMYWYQQKSSQAPKLLFHYYDKDFNNEADTPDNFQSRRPNTSFCFLDIRSPGLGDTAMYLCATSRGLFRGQGAEAFFGQGTRLTVV.

The J gene is TRBJ1-5, the V gene TRBV29-1; 9 bases align to TRBD1. Trimming at V came to 4 bases and at J to 4 bases, leaving 5 bases not matched to a gene. Germline assignment: CDR1 SQVTM and CDR2 ANQGSEA. The CDR3 runs 14 residues. The CDR3 nucleotides read TGCAGCGTTGCCATTGGGACAGGGAATCAGCCCCAGCATTTT. Translating it yields CSVAIGTGNQPQHF.

The chain carries TRBV7-9 and TRBJ2-6; the D gene is possibly TRBD2 (5 bases). V was trimmed by 3 bases and J by 1 base, leaving 16 bases between them. The CDR3 extends over 18 amino acids. CDR1 and CDR2 from the germline V gene are SEHNR and FQNEAQ (reference sequence). The CDR3 DNA sequence: TGTGCCAGCAGCTTCCCCCTCGGGAAAGGGTCTGGGGCCAACGTCCTGACTTTC. Protein sequence: CASSFPLGKGSGANVLTF.

The rearrangement uses TRBV24-1 and TRBJ2-5, with TRBD2 identical over 8 bases. Per germline, CDR1 KGHDR and CDR2 SFDVKD. The CDR3 runs to 12 residues. Trimming removed 6 bases from V and 4 bases from J; junction bases left unmatched: 0. The CDR3 loop is CATSLAGETQYF. The CDR3 DNA follows: TGTGCCACCAGTCTAGCGGGAGAGACCCAGTACTTC.

The chain recombines TRBV28 with TRBJ1-2; tentative D call: TRBD1 (6 bases). V lost 5 bases and J lost 3, with 13 bases in between. Germline CDR1 reads MDHEN; CDR2 reads SYDVKM. The CDR3 contains 14 residues. The CDR3: CASSPDSAHYGYTF. The CDR3 DNA is TGTGCCAGCAGTCCGGACAGCGCCCACTATGGCTACACCTTC.

The rearrangement uses TRBV2 and TRBJ2-5; D not certain. This CDR3 has 13 amino acids. Germline values: CDR1 SNHLY, CDR2 FYNNEI. V lost 6 bases and J lost 0, with 8 bases in between. CDR3 amino acids: CASSFGYQETQYF. The CDR3 nucleotides read TGTGCCAGCAGCTTCGGGTACCAAGAGACCCAGTACTTC.

The genes are TRBV6-6 and TRBJ2-2, with TRBD2 matching over 7 bases. Looked up from germline, CDR1 is MNHNY and CDR2 is SVGAGI (reference sequence). The CDR3 spans 13 residues. V was clipped by 3 bases and J by 7 bases; unmatched bases: 2. The CDR3 DNA follows: TGTGCCAGCAGTTATCGGGGGGACGGGGAGCTGTTTTTT. Protein: CASSYRGDGELFF.

The genes are TRBV19 and TRBJ2-2, with 12 positions matching TRBD1. After removal of 7 bases from V and 5 bases from J, the junction contained 11 bases not matched to a gene. From germline, CDR1 is LNHDA and CDR2 SQIVND (reference sequence). The length of the CDR3 is 17 residues. CDR3 residues: CASNPRGQGALTGELFF. CDR3 DNA sequence: TGTGCCAGTAACCCGCGGGGACAGGGGGCCCTTACCGGGGAGCTGTTTTTT.

Only one count was recorded for this clone. V and J are TRBV19 and TRBJ1-1; TRBD1 aligns across 12 bases. The germline CDR1 and CDR2 sequences are LNHDA and SQIVND (reference sequence). This CDR3 is 21 amino acids long. V dropped 5 bases and J dropped 1; count of bases not matched to a gene: 20. The CDR3 bases are TGTGCCAGTAGTGCGGGAGCCGGGACAGGGGGCGTCAGGAAATGGAACACTGAAGCTTTCTTT. It yields the protein CASSAGAGTGGVRKWNTEAFF.